This T cell receptor beta chain is from a study of blood T cell repertoires in COVID-19. V was pared by 3 bases and J by 7 bases, with 9 bases of the junction left unmatched. Germline CDR1 and CDR2: SGDLS and YYNGEE. The CDR3 has 15 amino acids. Assay used: immunoSEQ multiplex PCR; TCRdb lists only in-frame clones, some missing. The table lists just over 90,000 clones, about nine tenths of them singletons, with approximately 1.6% in the top ten. What was sequenced was peripheral blood. V and J are TRBV9 and TRBJ1-4, with 7 bases lining up with TRBD1. This TCR derives from a human donor with active COVID-19. The donor label of this sample is uncertain. The CDR3, as DNA: TGTGCCAGCAGCGGATCGACAGGGATTGCTGAAAAACTGTTTTTT. Protein: CASSGSTGIAEKLFF.